The 21 T cell receptor beta chains below were found in one sample sequenced in a study of sequential checkpoint blockade in melanoma. The protocol was immunoSEQ multiplex PCR, while the TCRdb copy is restricted to in-frame clones and leaves out a portion. The sample lists 35,000 to 45,000 clones, roughly 90% occurring once. Regarding treatment: randomized to nivolumab then ipilimumab (arm A) or the reverse (arm B). Sequenced material: CD8+ T cells sorted from blood (inferred from file names), taken from a patient given nivolumab and ipilimumab in sequence. The receptors were sampled from a human donor with melanoma.

The chain combines TRBV27 with TRBJ2-3; perhaps TRBD1 as D (5 bases). V dropped 11 bases and J dropped 2 bases, with 17 bases sitting between them. From germline, CDR1 is MNHEY and CDR2 SMNVEV (reference sequence). The CDR3 spans 14 residues. CDR3 sequence (DNA): TGTGCCGCCCACGGTGGCAGGGTCACAGATACGCAGTATTTT. Translated: CAAHGGRVTDTQYF.

The chain has TRBV27 and TRBJ2-1; TRBD2 matches 14 bases. The junction had 9 bases not matched to a gene; V was cut back by 4 bases and J by 7 bases. CDR1 and CDR2 from the germline V gene are MNHEY and SMNVEV (reference sequence). The CDR3 has 17 amino acids. This chain's CDR3 is CASSSRLAGGPANEQFF. The CDR3 DNA reads TGTGCCAGCAGTTCTCGACTAGCGGGAGGGCCTGCTAATGAGCAGTTCTTC.

The CDR3 spells CASRLTLAGTQYF. In nucleotides, the CDR3 is TGTGCCAGCAGACTGACTCTTGCGGGTACGCAGTATTTT. This chain joins TRBV7-8 and TRBJ2-3; possibly TRBD2 for D (5 bases). CDR1 and CDR2 (germline): SGHVS, FQNEAQ. The CDR3 consists of 13 residues. V dropped 6 bases and J dropped 8 bases, with 15 bases sitting between them.

The genes are TRBV10-1 and TRBJ2-1; D not certain. The CDR3 is made up of 15 amino acids. CDR1 is WNHNN and CDR2 is SYGVQD in the germline V gene (reference sequence). V was clipped by 6 bases and J by 2 bases, with 14 bases between them. In DNA form, the CDR3 reads TGCGCCAGCAGCCCGTGGGCCTCGACCTACAATGAGCAGTTCTTC. This encodes CASSPWASTYNEQFF.

This clone was counted between two and nine times. The chain couples TRBV15 to TRBJ1-5; D is undetermined. The V end was cut by 0 bases, the J end by 0 bases, with 9 bases between. The CDR3 runs 16 residues. CDR1 and CDR2 (germline): LNHNV, YYDKDF (reference sequence). The CDR3 loop reads CATSRDGPDSNQPQHF. DNA for the CDR3: TGTGCCACCAGCAGAGATGGGCCGGATAGCAATCAGCCCCAGCATTTT.

The chain's CDR3 is CASSYAASGSYEQYV. In nucleotides, the CDR3 is TGTGCCAGCAGTTACGCCGCTAGCGGGAGCTACGAGCAGTACGTC. The chain couples TRBV6-5 to TRBJ2-7; TRBD2 agrees at 10 bases. J lost 3 bases, V lost 2 bases, and 4 bases had no gene match. Germline V gene lookup returns CDR1 MNHEY and CDR2 SVGAGI. This CDR3 is built from 15 residues.

This chain links TRBV27 with TRBJ2-7, with unresolved D. The germline V and J ends were trimmed by 5 bases and 0 bases, with 5 bases remaining between them. CDR1 is MNHEY, CDR2 SMNVEV, per germline (reference sequence). The CDR3 is 12 residues long. CDR3 loop: CASSPLSYEQYF. The CDR3 DNA reads as TGTGCCAGCAGTCCTCTCTCCTACGAGCAGTACTTC.

This rearrangement joins TRBV7-9 to TRBJ2-1, with D possibly TRBD1 on 6 matching bases. CDR1 and CDR2 (germline): SEHNR, FQNEAQ (reference sequence). The CDR3 has 13 amino acids. The V end was cut by 3 bases, the J end by 12 bases, with 15 bases between. The CDR3 bases are TGTGCCAGCAGCTTCTACAGGGATTTAGGGCAGTTCTTC. Its translation: CASSFYRDLGQFF.

The chain combines TRBV6-1 with TRBJ2-5, with D unresolved. Per the germline V gene, CDR1 is MNHNS and CDR2 is SASEGT. V lost 7 bases and J 5 bases, leaving 11 bases between the germline ends. The CDR3 length is 12 residues. The CDR3 reads CASIDEWETQYF. The CDR3 coding sequence is TGTGCCAGCATAGATGAGTGGGAGACCCAGTACTTC.

The chain has TRBV27 and TRBJ1-5; D gene unclear. CDR3 size: 14 residues. Between the trimmed V and J ends, which lost 2 bases and 2 bases, there was a span of 7 bases. Looked up from germline, CDR1 is MNHEY and CDR2 is SMNVEV (reference sequence). The CDR3 protein is CASSLNGGNQPQHF. The CDR3 DNA follows: TGTGCCAGCAGTTTAAACGGGGGCAATCAGCCCCAGCATTTT.

The chain employs TRBV14 and TRBJ2-5, with unresolved D. Germline V CDR1 and CDR2: SGHDN, FVKESK. V was trimmed by 2 bases and J by 1 base, leaving 8 bases between them. CDR3 size: 14 residues. This chain's CDR3 is CASSQSTLQETQYF. Written as DNA, the CDR3 is TGTGCCAGCAGCCAATCTACTCTCCAAGAGACCCAGTACTTC.

The CDR3 here is CASSLGSGWRSSYNEQFF. For the CDR3, the DNA is TGTGCCAGCAGCTTAGGCTCGGGTTGGCGGAGCTCCTACAATGAGCAGTTCTTC. The V gene is TRBV7-6, the J gene TRBJ2-1; D not certain. Germline-derived CDR1 and CDR2 are SGHVS and FNYEAQ. Trimming stripped 1 base from V and 0 bases from J, with 16 bases between. This CDR3 is 18 amino acids long. Full variable domain (missing parts from reference TRBV7-6 and TRBJ2-1): GAGVSQSPRYKVTKRGQDVALRCDPISGHVSLYWYRQALGQGPEFLTYFNYEAQQDKSGLPNDRFSAERPEGSISTLTIQRTEQRDSAMYRCASSLGSGWRSSYNEQFFGPGTRLTVL.

The V and J genes are TRBV11-2 and TRBJ2-1; weak D call: TRBD2 (6 bases). The V gene's germline CDR1 is SGHAT and CDR2 FQNNGV. The CDR3 extends over 15 amino acids. Trimming shortened V by 1 base and J by 0 bases, and 7 bases separated the two germline ends. DNA of the CDR3: TGTGCCAGCAGCTTAGTGCGGGACTCCTACAATGAGCAGTTCTTC. This gives the protein CASSLVRDSYNEQFF.

The gene calls are TRBV7-6 and TRBJ2-1; D is ambiguous. Germline CDR1 and CDR2: SGHVS and FNYEAQ. The germline V and J ends were trimmed by 5 bases and 9 bases, with 11 bases remaining between them. The CDR3 runs 12 residues. The CDR3, as DNA: TGTGCCAGCAGCCGTGGTGAGCCTGAGCAGTTCTTC. Its protein is CASSRGEPEQFF.

The chain uses TRBV4-3 and TRBJ2-6, with D uncertain. The CDR3 contains 18 residues. The germline V gene has CDR1 LGHNA and CDR2 YSLEER. The ends were cut back, 1 base at V and 2 bases at J, with 15 bases in the middle. CDR3 nucleotides: TGCGCCAGCAGCCAAGGAACCCTAGACTGGACTGGGGCCAACGTCCTGACTTTC. Protein: CASSQGTLDWTGANVLTF.

The V gene is TRBV28, the J gene TRBJ1-5; D perhaps matches TRBD1 (5 bases). Germline-derived CDR1 and CDR2 are MDHEN and SYDVKM. There are 15 residues in the CDR3. Trimming pared 2 bases from V and 8 bases from J, leaving 16 bases between. CDR3 sequence reads: CASSLGQGYEEPQHF. CDR3 DNA sequence: TGTGCCAGCAGTTTAGGTCAGGGTTACGAGGAGCCCCAGCATTTT.

The chain has TRBV27 and TRBJ2-3; D gene uncertain. Between the trimmed V and J ends, which lost 5 bases and 1 base, there was a span of 10 bases. Germline CDR1 is MNHEY and CDR2 is SMNVEV (reference sequence). The CDR3 consists of 14 residues. The CDR3 region has the DNA TGTGCCAGCAGTATATTTGCAGGCACAGATACGCAGTATTTT. As protein: CASSIFAGTDTQYF.

In its sample, this clone was seen a few times. This chain connects TRBV9 to TRBJ2-7; TRBD2 aligns across 7 bases. The V segment lost 4 bases and the J segment 5 bases; nucleotides outside the gene matches: 12. This CDR3 region has 15 residues. The V gene's germline CDR1 is SGDLS and CDR2 YYNGEE. The CDR3: CASSPAGRERDEQYF. In DNA, the CDR3 is TGTGCCAGCAGCCCCGCCGGGCGGGAGCGAGACGAGCAGTACTTC.

The rearrangement links TRBV19 to TRBJ2-3; 13 bases fit TRBD2. The CDR3 runs 15 residues. J lost 4 bases, V lost 3 bases, and 1 base had no gene match. CDR1 LNHDA and CDR2 SQIVND come from the germline V gene (reference sequence). The CDR3 DNA sequence: TGTGCCAGTAGTATGACTAGCGGGAGGTCAGATACGCAGTATTTT. This sequence encodes CASSMTSGRSDTQYF.

The V call is TRBV4-1, the J call TRBJ1-5, with D perhaps matching TRBD1 (6 bases). The CDR3 is 16 amino acids. Germline V gives CDR1 MGHRA, CDR2 YSYEKL. The V and J ends lost 2 bases and 0 bases respectively, with 11 bases between them. The CDR3 DNA reads TGCGCCAGCAGCCAACAGCCAGGGGTTAGCAATCAGCCCCAGCATTTT. Translating it yields CASSQQPGVSNQPQHF.

The chain links TRBV27 to TRBJ1-1; TRBD1 matches at 9 bases. Germline V lookup: CDR1 MNHEY, CDR2 SMNVEV (reference sequence). CDR3 size: 14 residues. Germline trimming cut 4 bases from V and 3 bases from J; bases unmatched to any gene: 3. CDR3 residues: CASSSGQGHTEAFF. In DNA, the CDR3 is TGTGCCAGCAGTTCGGGACAGGGTCACACTGAAGCTTTCTTT.